The T cell receptor beta chain described here comes from a study of T cell changes during pregnancy in multiple sclerosis. Clones were sequenced by immunoSEQ multiplex PCR, and TCRdb holds only the in-frame ones, with some missing. The data hold some 50,000 clones, with 85% to 95% observed a single time. CDR3 length: 14 residues. With V trimmed by 1 base and J by 6 bases, 5 bases remained unmatched. Germline CDR1 and CDR2: SGHRS and YFSETQ. The TCR comes from a female donor with multiple sclerosis, enrolled in a pregnancy study. The chain has TRBV5-1 and TRBJ2-7; the match to TRBD1 covers 9 bases. Material: CD8+ T cells from peripheral blood mononuclear cells, obtained in the first trimester of pregnancy. Written as DNA, the CDR3 is TGCGCCAGCAGCTTGTCACAGGGGGCCTCCGAGCAGTACTTC. Protein: CASSLSQGASEQYF.